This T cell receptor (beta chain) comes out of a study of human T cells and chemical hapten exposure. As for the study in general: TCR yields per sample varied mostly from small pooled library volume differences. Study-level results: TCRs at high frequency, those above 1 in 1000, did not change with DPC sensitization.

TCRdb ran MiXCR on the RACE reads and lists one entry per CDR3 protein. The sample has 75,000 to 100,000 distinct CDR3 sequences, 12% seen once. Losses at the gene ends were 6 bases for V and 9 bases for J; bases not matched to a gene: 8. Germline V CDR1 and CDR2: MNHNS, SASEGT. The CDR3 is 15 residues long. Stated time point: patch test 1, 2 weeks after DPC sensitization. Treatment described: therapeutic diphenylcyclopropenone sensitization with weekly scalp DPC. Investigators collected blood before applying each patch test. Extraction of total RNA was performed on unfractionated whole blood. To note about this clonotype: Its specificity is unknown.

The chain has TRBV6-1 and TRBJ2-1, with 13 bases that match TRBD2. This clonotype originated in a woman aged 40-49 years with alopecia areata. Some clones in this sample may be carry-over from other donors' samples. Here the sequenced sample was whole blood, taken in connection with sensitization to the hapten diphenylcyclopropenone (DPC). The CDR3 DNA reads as TGTGCCAGCAGGGAACCGTGGACTAGCGGGAGTGAGCAGTTCTTC. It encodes CASREPWTSGSEQFF.